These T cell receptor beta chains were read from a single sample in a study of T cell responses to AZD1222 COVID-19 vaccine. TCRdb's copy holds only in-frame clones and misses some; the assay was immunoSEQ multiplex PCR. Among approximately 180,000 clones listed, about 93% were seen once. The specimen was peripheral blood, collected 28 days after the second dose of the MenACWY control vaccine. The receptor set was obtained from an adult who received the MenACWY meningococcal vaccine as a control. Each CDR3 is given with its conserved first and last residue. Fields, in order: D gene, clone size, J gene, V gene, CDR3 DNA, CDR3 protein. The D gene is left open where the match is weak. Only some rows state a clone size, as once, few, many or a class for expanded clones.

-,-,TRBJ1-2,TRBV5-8,TGTGCCAGCAGCTTTACTGGCTATGGCTACACCTTC,CASSFTGYGYTF
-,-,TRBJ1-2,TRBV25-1,TGTGCCAGCAGTGAGCGGACGGACTATGGCTACACCTTC,CASSERTDYGYTF
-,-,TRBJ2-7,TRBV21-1,TGTGCCAGCAGCAAGGACAACAGCTACGCGGAGTACTTC,CASSKDNSYAEYF
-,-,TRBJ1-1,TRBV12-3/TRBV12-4,TGTGCCAGCAGTTACGGGACGAACACTGAAGCTTTCTTT,CASSYGTNTEAFF
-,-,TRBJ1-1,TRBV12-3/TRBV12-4,TGTGCCAGCCTTGTTTTGAACACTGAAGCTTTCTTT,CASLVLNTEAFF
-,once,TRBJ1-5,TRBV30,TGTGCCTGGAGTTACAGGGTAGGACAGCCCCAGCATTTT,CAWSYRVGQPQHF
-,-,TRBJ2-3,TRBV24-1,TGTGCCACCAGTGAACGAAGCACAGATACGCAGTATTTT,CATSERSTDTQYF
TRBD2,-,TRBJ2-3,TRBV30,TGTGCCTGGAGCAAGGGACTAGCGGGGAGCGCAGATACGCAGTATTTT,CAWSKGLAGSADTQYF
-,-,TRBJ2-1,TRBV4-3,TGCGCCAGCAGACAGTCAGGGGAGCAGTTCTTC,CASRQSGEQFF
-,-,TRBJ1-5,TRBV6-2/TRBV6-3,TGTGCCAGCAGTCAGCGGGTTGGGCGCGGGCAGCCCCAGCATTTT,CASSQRVGRGQPQHF
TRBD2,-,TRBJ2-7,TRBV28,TGTGCCAGCAGTACGGGACTAGCGGGGGGGAAAGAGCAGTACTTC,CASSTGLAGGKEQYF
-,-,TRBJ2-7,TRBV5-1,TGCGCCAGCAGCTCCATACCGGGGAGCTCCTACGAGCAGTACTTC,CASSSIPGSSYEQYF
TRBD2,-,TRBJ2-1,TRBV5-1,TGCGCCAGTTCCAGAGGCGGGGGGAACAATGAGCAGTTCTTC,CASSRGGGNNEQFF
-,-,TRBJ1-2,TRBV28,TGTGCCAGCAGTCTACCCCTGACAGGCTACACCTTC,CASSLPLTGYTF
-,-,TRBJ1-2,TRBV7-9,TGTGCCAGCAGCTTAAGGGGGGAAAGTGGCTACACCTTC,CASSLRGESGYTF
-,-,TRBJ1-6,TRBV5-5,TGTGCCAGCAGCTTGAGTGGGGTTTCACCCCTCCACTTT,CASSLSGVSPLHF
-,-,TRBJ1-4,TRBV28,TGTGCCAGCAGCCGCGGGGGGGTCGAAAAACTGTTTTTT,CASSRGGVEKLFF
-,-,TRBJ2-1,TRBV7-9,TGTGCCAGCAGCACAGCAAATGAGCAGTTCTTC,CASSTANEQFF
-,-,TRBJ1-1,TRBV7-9,TGTGCCAGCAGCTTAGCTGGTAATCCAGTAAGAACTGAAGCTTTCTTT,CASSLAGNPVRTEAFF
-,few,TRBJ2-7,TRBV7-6,TGTGCCAGCAGCTTGGCAGGGTCTGGTGAGCAGTACTTC,CASSLAGSGEQYF
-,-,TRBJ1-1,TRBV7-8,TGTGCCAGCAGCTTAGGCGGACTTGAAGCTTTCTTT,CASSLGGLEAFF
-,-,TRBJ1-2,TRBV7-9,TGTGCCAGCAGCTTAGCGCGGGGCGCGTCCTATGGCTACACCTTC,CASSLARGASYGYTF
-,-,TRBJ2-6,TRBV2,TGTGCCAGTAGCAGTCAAGTCTCTGGGGCCAACGTCCTGACTTTC,CASSSQVSGANVLTF
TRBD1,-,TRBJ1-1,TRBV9,TGTGCCAGCAGCGTAGCTACGAGAGGACAGGGGGCTATCACTGAAGCTTTCTTT,CASSVATRGQGAITEAFF
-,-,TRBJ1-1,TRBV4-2,TGTGCCAGCAGCCAAGTATCTTCCCAGGAGACCCGTGAAGCTTTCTTT,CASSQVSSQETREAFF
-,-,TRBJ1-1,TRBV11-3,TGTGCCAGCAGCTTAGGTGGAGCGGTTAGCACTGAAGCTTTCTTT,CASSLGGAVSTEAFF
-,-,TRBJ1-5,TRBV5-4,TGTGCCAGCAGCTGGACTCGCAATCAGCCCCAGCATTTT,CASSWTRNQPQHF
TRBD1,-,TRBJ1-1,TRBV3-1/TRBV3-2,TGTGCCAGCAGCCAAGGGGCCCAGGGGGGGAGCACTGAAGCTTTCTTT,CASSQGAQGGSTEAFF
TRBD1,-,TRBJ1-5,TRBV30,TGTGCCTCCTCAGGGGGGTCTAATCAGCCCCAGCATTTT,CASSGGSNQPQHF
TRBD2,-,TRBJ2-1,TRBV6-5,TGTGCCAGCAGCATAGCGGGATATAGCTACAATGAGCAGTTCTTC,CASSIAGYSYNEQFF
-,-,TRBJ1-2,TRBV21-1,TGTGCCAGCAGCAAAGCGCCTATGGGACGTATAAATGGCTACACCTTC,CASSKAPMGRINGYTF